Each of the 12 T cell receptor beta chains below was sequenced from the same sample in a study of CD8 T cells in ankylosing spondylitis. One entry per CDR3 protein, called by TCRdb with MiXCR from the 5' RACE reads. Here the sample spans roughly 100,000 distinct CDR3 sequences, about 25% being singletons. Material for sequencing was synovial fluid, either unsorted or a sorted T cell fraction (not recorded which). Receptors originate from a male donor with ankylosing spondylitis.

The rearrangement uses TRBV4-2 and TRBJ2-3; 11 bases align to TRBD1. The trim removed 2 bases at V and 4 bases at J, leaving 8 bases unmatched. From germline, CDR1 is LGHNA and CDR2 YNFKEQ. The CDR3 spans 17 residues. CDR3 residues: CASSQPQPGQGADTQYF. The CDR3 DNA sequence: TGTGCCAGCAGCCAACCCCAACCGGGACAGGGGGCAGATACGCAGTATTTT.

This clonotype was observed a few times. The chain couples TRBV3-1 to TRBJ1-1; no clear D gene. The CDR3 extends over 11 amino acids. The germline gives CDR1 LGHDT, CDR2 YNNKEL (reference sequence). The V gene lost 1 base and the J gene lost 6 bases, with 3 bases spanning the gap. This CDR3 is CASSQAAEAFF. The CDR3 region has the DNA TGTGCCAGCAGCCAAGCGGCTGAAGCTTTCTTT.

This clonotype was observed a few times. This rearrangement joins TRBV5-5 to TRBJ2-5; no clear D. Germline loops: CDR1 SGHKS, CDR2 YYEKEE (reference sequence). Trimming removed 0 bases from V and 3 bases from J, with 6 bases in between. The CDR3 has 13 residues. CDR3 bases: TGTGCCAGCAGCTTGGGACCTGAAGAGACCCAGTACTTC. Residues: CASSLGPEETQYF. Full variable domain (rest looked up from reference TRBV5-5 and TRBJ2-5): DAGVTQSPTHLIKTRGQQVTLRCSPISGHKSVSWYQQVLGQGPQFIFQYYEKEERGRGNFPDRFSARQFPNYSSELNVNALLLGDSALYLCASSLGPEETQYFGPGTRLLVL.

This clonotype was detected ten times or more. The chain is built from TRBV27 and TRBJ2-1, with unresolved D. The CDR3 consists of 16 residues. Trimming took 2 bases from V and 0 from J, leaving 11 bases between them. Germline V gene data show CDR1 as MNHEY and CDR2 as SMNVEV (reference sequence). Here the CDR3 reads CASSLNPGSSYNEQFF. The CDR3 DNA sequence: TGTGCCAGCAGTTTAAATCCAGGAAGCTCCTACAATGAGCAGTTCTTC.

This clonotype was detected only a few times. V usage is TRBV20-1 and J usage is TRBJ1-2; 9 bases are shared with TRBD1. Germline CDR1 DFQATT, CDR2 SNEGSKA (reference sequence). The CDR3 runs to 15 residues. V dropped 2 bases and J dropped 3; count of bases not matched to a gene: 7. The CDR3 DNA is TGCAGTGCTAGAACCGGGACAGGGCCTTACTATGGCTACACCTTC. It encodes CSARTGTGPYYGYTF.

The sample holds a few counts of this clonotype. This chain uses TRBV15 with TRBJ1-1, with 7 bases matching TRBD1. CDR1 and CDR2 from the germline V gene are LNHNV and YYDKDF (reference sequence). V lost 4 bases, J lost 0 bases, and 5 bases stayed unmatched. CDR3 size: 15 residues. In DNA, the CDR3 is TGTGCCACCAGCACCCACAGGGGAATGAACACTGAAGCTTTCTTT. This gives the protein CATSTHRGMNTEAFF.

This chain joins TRBV11-2 and TRBJ2-7; D is uncertain. Trimming pared 1 base from V and 5 bases from J, leaving 9 bases between. The CDR3 contains 13 residues. Germline CDR1 is SGHAT and CDR2 is FQNNGV. The CDR3: CASSLGLSNEQYF. The CDR3 DNA sequence: TGTGCCAGCAGCTTAGGGTTAAGCAACGAGCAGTACTTC.

The J gene is TRBJ2-2, the V gene TRBV7-2; TRBD1 might be the D (7 bases). Germline-derived CDR1 and CDR2 are SGHTA and FQGNSA. This CDR3 comprises 15 residues. The V and J ends lost 3 bases and 6 bases respectively, with 14 bases between them. CDR3 amino acids: CASSLQGGKAGELFF. The DNA of the CDR3 is TGTGCCAGCAGCTTGCAGGGGGGTAAAGCCGGGGAGCTGTTTTTT.

Note on this clonotype: Relative to the germline gene, one junction end is altered; a read error may explain this. The V gene is TRBV18, the J gene TRBJ2-3; either TRBD1 or TRBD2 may supply D (5 bases each). The germline CDR1 and CDR2 sequences are KGHSH and LQKENI. The CDR3 length is 13 residues. DNA for the CDR3: TGTGCCAGCTCAGGGACGAACACAGATATGCAGTATTTT. Translated: CASSGTNTDMQYF.

This clonotype came up many times. The chain has TRBV29-1 and TRBJ1-6; no reliable D call. The germline CDR1 and CDR2 sequences are SQVTM and ANQGSEA. Between the trimmed V and J ends, which lost 7 bases and 6 bases, there was a span of 13 bases. The CDR3 totals 13 residues. This CDR3 reads CSARFGGNSPLHF. The CDR3 DNA sequence: TGCAGCGCCCGATTCGGCGGTAATTCACCCCTCCACTTT.

The gene calls are TRBV5-6 and TRBJ2-7; 7 bases are a match to TRBD1. Looked up from germline, CDR1 is SGHDT and CDR2 is YYEEEE. The junction had 14 bases not matched to a gene; V was cut back by 5 bases and J by 3 bases. The CDR3 length is 16 residues. The CDR3 region is CASRSDREFSYYEQYF. CDR3 coding DNA: TGTGCCAGCAGATCCGACAGGGAATTTTCATACTACGAGCAGTACTTC. Combining the CDR3 with reference TRBV5-6 and TRBJ2-7 gives the whole variable domain DAGVTQSPTHLIKTRGQQVTLRCSPKSGHDTVSWYQQALGQGPQFIFQYYEEEERQRGNFPDRFSGHQFPNYSSELNVNALLLGDSALYLCASRSDREFSYYEQYFGPGTRLTVT.

The J gene is TRBJ2-1, the V gene TRBV11-3, with 11 bases identical to TRBD2. The CDR3 loop spans 15 amino acids. Germline-derived CDR1 and CDR2 are SGHNT and YENEEA. V lost 8 bases to trimming and J lost 6 bases; unmatched junction nucleotides: 9. The CDR3 spells CASALAGGWGNEQFF. CDR3 coding DNA: TGTGCCAGCGCGCTAGCGGGAGGATGGGGCAATGAGCAGTTCTTC.